The 17 T cell receptor beta chains in this list originate from one sample, sequenced in a study of cytomegalovirus exposure and HLA in healthy donors. PCR used 60 Vbeta primers and 13 Jbeta primers. Sequencing was performed with immunoSEQ multiplex PCR; in TCRdb, only in-frame clones are kept and a portion is missing. In the table there are around 62,000 clones, roughly 80% of which are singletons. The material sequenced was PBMCs. The receptors originated from a man aged 60 to 75 in good health and CMV-seropositive.

This clone was counted only a few times. The chain has TRBV27 and TRBJ1-4; D is perhaps TRBD1 (5 bases). Trimming removed 0 bases at V and 6 bases at J, with 11 bases between. This CDR3 region has 15 residues. Per germline, CDR1 MNHEY and CDR2 SMNVEV (reference sequence). CDR3 sequence reads: CASSLSARVYEKLFF. Here the CDR3 DNA reads TGTGCCAGCAGTTTATCGGCCAGGGTCTATGAAAAACTGTTTTTT.

The rearrangement links TRBV11-2 to TRBJ2-3, with 8 bases matching TRBD1. The CDR3 has 15 residues. J gave up 4 bases and V 5 bases, and 8 bases lay outside the gene matches. Germline-derived CDR1 and CDR2 are SGHAT and FQNNGV. CDR3 coding DNA: TGTGCCAGCAGCCAGGGGGCCGGTAGAGCAGATACGCAGTATTTT. As protein: CASSQGAGRADTQYF.

J is TRBJ1-3 and V is TRBV7-2; unclear D gene. The CDR3 length is 14 residues. The germline V gene encodes CDR1 SGHTA and CDR2 FQGNSA. The germline V and J ends were trimmed by 6 bases and 4 bases, with 13 bases remaining between them. The CDR3 sequence is CASRPRGSGNTIYF. The CDR3 DNA reads TGTGCCAGCAGACCCCGGGGATCCGGAAACACCATATATTTT.

V and J are TRBV27 and TRBJ1-1; D uncertain. The CDR3 runs 13 residues. Deletions cut 2 bases from V and 4 bases from J, with 8 bases between. Germline V gene data show CDR1 as MNHEY and CDR2 as SMNVEV (reference sequence). CDR3 region: CASSLRQTTEAFF. The DNA of the CDR3 is TGTGCCAGCAGTTTACGACAAACCACTGAAGCTTTCTTT.

V usage is TRBV4-1 and J usage is TRBJ1-4; D possibly corresponds to TRBD1 (6 bases). Germline lookup yields CDR1 MGHRA and CDR2 YSYEKL. V was trimmed by 1 base and J by 8 bases, leaving 23 bases between them. The CDR3 covers 18 residues. CDR3 DNA: TGCGCCAGCAGCCAAGGGGCGTCACAGGGAAGGGTAGGAGAAAAACTGTTTTTT. It is translated as CASSQGASQGRVGEKLFF.

J is TRBJ1-6 and V is TRBV6-5, with 7 bases fitting TRBD1. After removal of 7 bases from V and 7 bases from J, the junction contained 10 bases not matched to a gene. Germline CDR1 reads MNHEY; CDR2 reads SVGAGI. The CDR3 spans 15 residues. The CDR3 DNA reads as TGTGCCAGCACTTTGGGGGGACAGAGAAATTCACCCCTCCACTTT. It translates to CASTLGGQRNSPLHF.

J is TRBJ1-5 and V is TRBV19, with 8 bases matching TRBD1. V dropped 4 bases and J dropped 5; count of bases not matched to a gene: 7. The CDR3 has 15 residues. In germline, CDR1 is LNHDA, CDR2 SQIVND (reference sequence). The CDR3 nucleotides are TGTGCCAGTAGTAACGGGACAGGTGTTTATCAGCCCCAGCATTTT. It encodes CASSNGTGVYQPQHF.

The V call is TRBV5-1, the J call TRBJ2-1; 8 bases line up with TRBD2. Germline V gives CDR1 SGHRS, CDR2 YFSETQ. Trimming cost V 4 bases and J 5 bases; bases outside gene matches: 2. This CDR3 comprises 13 residues. The CDR3 DNA reads as TGCGCCAGCAGCACGGGACTAGACAATGAGCAGTTCTTC. Translation gives CASSTGLDNEQFF. Drawing the rest from reference TRBV5-1 and TRBJ2-1, the complete variable domain is KAGVTQTPRYLIKTRGQQVTLSCSPISGHRSVSWYQQTPGQGLQFLFEYFSETQRNKGNFPGRFSGRQFSNSRSEMNVSTLELGDSALYLCASSTGLDNEQFFGPGTRLTVL.

The chain combines TRBV27 with TRBJ2-2; no definite D call. Trimming cost V 5 bases and J 7 bases, with 14 bases left between them. Germline CDR1 MNHEY, CDR2 SMNVEV (reference sequence). This CDR3 has 14 residues. The CDR3 sequence is CASSLSHAVGELFF. As DNA, the CDR3 is TGTGCCAGCAGTCTTTCTCACGCGGTCGGGGAGCTGTTTTTT.

The chain is built from TRBV27 and TRBJ1-4; TRBD1 matches at 7 bases. Germline V gene sequence: CDR1 MNHEY, CDR2 SMNVEV (reference sequence). With 5 bases clipped from V and 7 bases from J, the junction kept 19 bases outside the gene matches. The CDR3 sequence is 18 residues long. CDR3 DNA: TGTGCCAGCAGTGCACGTCCTGGGACAGCACTACACTTTGAAAAACTGTTTTTT. Its translation is CASSARPGTALHFEKLFF. Together with reference TRBV27 and TRBJ1-4, the CDR3 gives the full variable domain: EAQVTQNPRYLITVTGKKLTVTCSQNMNHEYMSWYRQDPGLGLRQIYYSMNVEVTDKGDVPEGYKVSRKEKRNFPLILESPSPNQTSLYFCASSARPGTALHFEKLFFGSGTQLSVL.

A few counts support this clone. The J gene is TRBJ2-5, the V gene TRBV5-1; perhaps TRBD1 as D (5 bases). V was cut by 5 bases and J by 0 bases, with 14 bases left in between. CDR3 length equals 15 residues. The germline V gene encodes CDR1 SGHRS and CDR2 YFSETQ. CDR3 in amino acids: CASSFGATYQETQYF. The CDR3 bases are TGCGCCAGCAGTTTTGGGGCTACGTACCAAGAGACCCAGTACTTC.

The genes are TRBV5-1 and TRBJ2-1; D possibly corresponds to TRBD1 (5 bases). Germline V lookup: CDR1 SGHRS, CDR2 YFSETQ. This CDR3 is 14 amino acids long. V lost 0 bases and J 4 bases, leaving 8 bases between the germline ends. The CDR3 loop reads CASSLEDKYNEQFF. CDR3 DNA: TGCGCCAGCAGCTTGGAGGACAAATACAATGAGCAGTTCTTC.

This chain joins TRBV27 and TRBJ2-3; the match to TRBD2 covers 10 bases. Germline CDR1 is MNHEY and CDR2 is SMNVEV (reference sequence). The CDR3 loop spans 14 amino acids. V was pared by 2 bases and J by 6 bases, with 2 bases of the junction left unmatched. As DNA, the CDR3 is TGTGCCAGCAGTTTAGCGGGACTAGCGGATACGCAGTATTTT. It yields the protein CASSLAGLADTQYF.

This chain joins TRBV6-6 and TRBJ1-5; TRBD1 matches at 8 bases. With 5 bases clipped from V and 2 bases from J, the junction kept 5 bases outside the gene matches. The CDR3 sequence is 15 residues long. Germline CDR1 reads MNHNY; CDR2 reads SVGAGI (reference sequence). CDR3 nucleotides: TGTGCCAGCAGTGGACAGGGTTCTGGCAATCAGCCCCAGCATTTT. Translated, it gives CASSGQGSGNQPQHF.

CDR3 nucleotide sequence: TGTGCCAGCAGTGAGGGGTCAGGGAATAGCAATCAGCCCCAGCATTTT. It is translated as CASSEGSGNSNQPQHF. The chain combines TRBV6-1 with TRBJ1-5, with a weak D call TRBD1 (5 bases). CDR3 size: 16 residues. V was shortened by 3 bases and J by 0 bases, with 12 bases between the two germline ends. Per the germline V gene, CDR1 is MNHNS and CDR2 is SASEGT.

The rearrangement joins TRBV6-5 to TRBJ1-1; D may be TRBD1 (6 bases). Looked up from germline, CDR1 is MNHEY and CDR2 is SVGAGI. With 6 bases removed from V and 6 bases from J, the gap between germline ends came to 17 bases. The CDR3 is 14 residues long. Here the CDR3 reads CASSRVGGGSEAFF. CDR3 coding DNA: TGTGCCAGCAGCCGAGTCGGGGGGGGCTCTGAAGCTTTCTTT.

The genes are TRBV2 and TRBJ2-5, with 7 bases fitting TRBD1. Germline lookup yields CDR1 SNHLY and CDR2 FYNNEI. The V segment lost 0 bases and the J segment 1 base; nucleotides outside the gene matches: 17. The CDR3 runs 20 residues. The CDR3 region is CASSEARGGGEGESQETQYF. In DNA, the CDR3 is TGTGCCAGCAGTGAAGCGAGAGGGGGCGGAGAAGGGGAGTCCCAAGAGACCCAGTACTTC.